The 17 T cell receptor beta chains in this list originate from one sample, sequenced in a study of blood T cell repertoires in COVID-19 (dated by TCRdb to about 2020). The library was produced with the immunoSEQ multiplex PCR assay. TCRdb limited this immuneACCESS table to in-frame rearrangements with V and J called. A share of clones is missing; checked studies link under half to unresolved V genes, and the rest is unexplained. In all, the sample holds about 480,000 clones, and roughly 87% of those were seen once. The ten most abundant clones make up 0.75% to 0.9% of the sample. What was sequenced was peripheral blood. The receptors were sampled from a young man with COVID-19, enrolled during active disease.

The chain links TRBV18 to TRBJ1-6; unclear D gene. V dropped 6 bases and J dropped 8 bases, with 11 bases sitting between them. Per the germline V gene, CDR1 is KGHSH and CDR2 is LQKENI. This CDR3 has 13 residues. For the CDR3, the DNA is TGTGCCAGCTCCCCGGGTTTGGATTCACCCCTCCACTTT. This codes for CASSPGLDSPLHF.

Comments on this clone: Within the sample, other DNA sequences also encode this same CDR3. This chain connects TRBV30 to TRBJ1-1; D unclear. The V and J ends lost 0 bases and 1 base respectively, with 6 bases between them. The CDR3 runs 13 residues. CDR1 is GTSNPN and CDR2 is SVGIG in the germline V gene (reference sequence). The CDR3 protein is CAWSVQRNTEAFF. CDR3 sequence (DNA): TGTGCCTGGAGTGTACAAAGGAACACTGAAGCTTTCTTT.

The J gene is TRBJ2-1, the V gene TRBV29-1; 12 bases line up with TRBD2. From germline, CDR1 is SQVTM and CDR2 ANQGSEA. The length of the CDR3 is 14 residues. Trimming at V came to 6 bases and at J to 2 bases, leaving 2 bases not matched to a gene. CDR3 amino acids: CSVASGRAYNEQFF. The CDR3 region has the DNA TGCAGCGTCGCTAGCGGGAGGGCCTACAATGAGCAGTTCTTC.

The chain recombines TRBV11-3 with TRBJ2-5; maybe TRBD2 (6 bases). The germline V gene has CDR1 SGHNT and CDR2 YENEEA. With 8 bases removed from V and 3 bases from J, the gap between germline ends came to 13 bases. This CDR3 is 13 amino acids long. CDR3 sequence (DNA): TGTGCCAGCGGAAAATCGGGGGAAGAGACCCAGTACTTC. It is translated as CASGKSGEETQYF.

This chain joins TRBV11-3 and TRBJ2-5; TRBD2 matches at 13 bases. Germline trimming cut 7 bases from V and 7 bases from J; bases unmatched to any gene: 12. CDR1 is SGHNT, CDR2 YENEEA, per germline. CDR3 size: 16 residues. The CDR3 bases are TGTGCCAGCACCCAAGGGACTAGCGGGGCCCGGGGGACCCAGTACTTC. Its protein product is CASTQGTSGARGTQYF.

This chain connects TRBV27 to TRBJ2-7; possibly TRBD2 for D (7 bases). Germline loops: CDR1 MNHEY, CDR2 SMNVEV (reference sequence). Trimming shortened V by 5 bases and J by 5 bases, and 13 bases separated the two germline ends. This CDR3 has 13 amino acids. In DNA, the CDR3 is TGTGCCAGCAGTCCTAGGGGGGGCCACGAGCAGTACTTC. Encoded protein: CASSPRGGHEQYF.

CDR3: CASSEGQGGSPLHF. DNA of the CDR3: TGCGCCAGCAGTGAGGGACAGGGTGGCTCACCCCTCCACTTT. The V call is TRBV10-1, the J call TRBJ1-6; 8 nucleotides align to TRBD1. Trimming took 2 bases from V and 10 from J; bases not matched to a gene: 4. Per germline, CDR1 WNHNN and CDR2 SYGVQD (reference sequence). This CDR3 is built from 14 residues.

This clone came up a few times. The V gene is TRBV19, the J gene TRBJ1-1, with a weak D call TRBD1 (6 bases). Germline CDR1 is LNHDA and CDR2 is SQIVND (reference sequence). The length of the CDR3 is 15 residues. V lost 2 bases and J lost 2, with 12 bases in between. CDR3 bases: TGTGCCAGTAGTATAACAGGGTCCCTTAACACTGAAGCTTTCTTT. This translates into CASSITGSLNTEAFF.

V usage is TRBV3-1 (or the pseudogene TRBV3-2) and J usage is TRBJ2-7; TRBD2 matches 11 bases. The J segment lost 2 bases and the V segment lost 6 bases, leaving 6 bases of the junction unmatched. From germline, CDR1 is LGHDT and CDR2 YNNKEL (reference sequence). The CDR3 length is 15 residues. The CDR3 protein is CASSLTSGRTYEQYF. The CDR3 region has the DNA TGTGCCAGCAGTTTAACTAGCGGGAGAACCTACGAGCAGTACTTC.

CDR3 sequence reads: CASGLGRSGEQYF. CDR3 DNA: TGTGCTAGTGGTTTAGGCAGGTCAGGGGAGCAGTACTTC. The chain couples TRBV12-5 to TRBJ2-7, with D maybe TRBD1 (5 bases). This CDR3 contains 13 residues. V lost 3 bases and J lost 7, with 13 bases in between. CDR1 is LGHNT and CDR2 is FRNRAP in the germline V gene.

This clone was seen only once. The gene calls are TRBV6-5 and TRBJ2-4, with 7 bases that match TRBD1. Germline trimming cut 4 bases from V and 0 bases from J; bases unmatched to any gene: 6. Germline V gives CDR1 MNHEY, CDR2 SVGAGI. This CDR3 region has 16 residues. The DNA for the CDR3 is TGTGCCAGCAGTTCGGGACAGCAGATAGCCAAAAACATTCAGTACTTC. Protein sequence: CASSSGQQIAKNIQYF.

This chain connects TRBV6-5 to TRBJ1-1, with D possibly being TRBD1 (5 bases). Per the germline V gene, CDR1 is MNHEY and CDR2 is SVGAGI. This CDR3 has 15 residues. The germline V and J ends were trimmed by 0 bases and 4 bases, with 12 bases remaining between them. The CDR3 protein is CASSYSRGSRTEAFF. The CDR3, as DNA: TGTGCCAGCAGTTACTCACGGGGGAGCCGCACTGAAGCTTTCTTT.

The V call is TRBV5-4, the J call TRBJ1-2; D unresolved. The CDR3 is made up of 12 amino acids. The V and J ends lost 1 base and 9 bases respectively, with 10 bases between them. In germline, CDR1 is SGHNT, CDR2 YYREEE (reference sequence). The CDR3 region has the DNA TGTGCCAGCAGCTTGCCGCCCGGGAGCTACACCTTC. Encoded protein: CASSLPPGSYTF. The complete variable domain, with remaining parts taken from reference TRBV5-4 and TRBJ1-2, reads ETGVTQSPTHLIKTRGQQVTLRCSSQSGHNTVSWYQQALGQGPQFIFQYYREEENGRGNFPPRFSGLQFPNYSSELNVNALELDDSALYLCASSLPPGSYTFGSGTRLTVV.

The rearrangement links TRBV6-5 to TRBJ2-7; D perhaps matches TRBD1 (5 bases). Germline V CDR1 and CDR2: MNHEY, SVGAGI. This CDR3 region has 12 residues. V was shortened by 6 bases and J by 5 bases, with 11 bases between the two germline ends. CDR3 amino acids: CASRPDRNEQYF. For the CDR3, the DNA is TGTGCCAGCAGACCCGACAGAAACGAGCAGTACTTC.

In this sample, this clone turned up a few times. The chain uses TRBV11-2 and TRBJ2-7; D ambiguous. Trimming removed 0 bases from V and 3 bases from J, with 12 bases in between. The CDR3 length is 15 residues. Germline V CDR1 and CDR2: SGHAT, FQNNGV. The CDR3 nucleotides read TGTGCCAGCAGCTTAGAGCGATCGAATGTCTACGAGCAGTACTTC. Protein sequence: CASSLERSNVYEQYF.

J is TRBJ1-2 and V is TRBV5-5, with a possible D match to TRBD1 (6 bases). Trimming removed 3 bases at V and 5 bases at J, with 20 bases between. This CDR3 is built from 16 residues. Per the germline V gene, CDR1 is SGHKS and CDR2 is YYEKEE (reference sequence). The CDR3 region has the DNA TGTGCCAGCAGCTCACAAAACCAGGGAGGGGGGTATGGCTACACCTTC. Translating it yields CASSSQNQGGGYGYTF.

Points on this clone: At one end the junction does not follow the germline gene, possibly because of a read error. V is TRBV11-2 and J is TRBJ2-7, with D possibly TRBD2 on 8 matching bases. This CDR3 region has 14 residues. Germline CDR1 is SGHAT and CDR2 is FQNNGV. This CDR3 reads CASSPAGGQRGGSF. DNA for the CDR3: TGTGCCAGCAGCCCGGCGGGGGGACAGAGAGGAGGTTCTTTC. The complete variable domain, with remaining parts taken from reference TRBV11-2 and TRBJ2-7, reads EAGVAQSPRYKIIEKRQSVAFWCNPISGHATLYWYQQILGQGPKLLIQFQNNGVVDDSQLPKDRFSAERLKGVDSTLKIQPAKLEDSAVYLCASSPAGGQRGGSFGPGTRLTVT.